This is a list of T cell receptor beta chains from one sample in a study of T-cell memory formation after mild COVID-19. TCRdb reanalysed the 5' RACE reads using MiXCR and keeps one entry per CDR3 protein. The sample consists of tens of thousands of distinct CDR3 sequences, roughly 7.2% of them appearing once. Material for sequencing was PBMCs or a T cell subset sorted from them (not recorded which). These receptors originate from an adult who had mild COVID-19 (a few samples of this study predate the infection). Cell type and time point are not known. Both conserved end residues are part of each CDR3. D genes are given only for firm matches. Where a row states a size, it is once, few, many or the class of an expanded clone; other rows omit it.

CASSSSGGAETQYF | TGTGCCAGCAGCTCTAGCGGGGGGGCAGAGACCCAGTACTTC | NA | TRBD2 | TRBJ2-5 | TRBV2
CASSEPGTSQETQYF | TGTGCCAGCAGTGAACCCGGGACAAGCCAAGAGACCCAGTACTTC | many | NA | TRBJ2-5 | TRBV2
CASSLENLATTDTQYF | TGTGCCAGCAGCTTAGAAAATCTGGCGACTACAGATACGCAGTATTTT | many | NA | TRBJ2-3 | TRBV7-9
CATQESGRPYYNEQFF | TGTGCCACCCAGGAGAGCGGGAGGCCCTATTACAATGAGCAGTTCTTC | NA | TRBD2 | TRBJ2-1 | TRBV24-1
CASSYGQKDGYTF | TGTGCCAGCAGTTACGGACAGAAGGATGGCTACACCTTC | many | NA | TRBJ1-2 | TRBV7-8
CASKGVRGDEQFF | TGTGCCAGTAAGGGAGTCCGAGGGGATGAGCAGTTCTTC | NA | NA | TRBJ2-1 | TRBV19
CASSQDNRGTGGELFF | TGCGCCAGCAGCCAAGACAACAGGGGGACTGGCGGGGAGCTGTTTTTT | many | TRBD1 | TRBJ2-2 | TRBV4-3
CARSQDPGTQYF | TGTGCCAGAAGCCAAGATCCCGGGACCCAGTACTTC | NA | NA | TRBJ2-5 | TRBV3-1
CASSVQPGSSYNEQFF | TGTGCTAGCAGTGTACAACCGGGGAGCTCCTACAATGAGCAGTTCTTC | many | NA | TRBJ2-1 | TRBV7-7
CASSFQRGREEKLFF | TGTGCCAGCAGTTTTCAGAGGGGACGAGAAGAAAAACTGTTTTTT | NA | NA | TRBJ1-4 | TRBV12-3/TRBV12-4